This T cell receptor beta chain was identified in a study of T cells expressing NK-cell markers. Germline V gene lookup returns CDR1 MNHNS and CDR2 SASEGT. The CDR3 has 15 amino acids. TCRdb re-called the 5' RACE reads; one entry per CDR3 protein, DNA not given. The sample is made up of roughly 390,000 distinct CDR3 sequences, and the top ten hold around 4.9% of it. This TCR was recovered from a man aged 18-70 years in good health. This chain links TRBV6-1 with TRBJ2-1; lacking DNA, the TRBD2 call made by TCRdb goes unchecked. Input material: blood T cells: a sorted CD56 or NKG2C T cell subset, CD4+ or CD8+ T cells, or bulk PBMC T cells (not recorded which). CDR3 protein: CASSPDYSKYNEQFF.